This is a list of T cell receptor beta chains from one sample in a study of blood T cells in healthy people across ages. TCRdb redid the calling of the 5' RACE reads with MiXCR, one entry per CDR3 protein. This table has 1.5 million to 2 million distinct CDR3 sequences, 25% to 30% appearing once. The specimen sequenced was blood. The receptors stem from a woman under 40 in good health. CDR3s leave out the opening cysteine and the closing phenylalanine or tryptophan. A D gene is named only where the DNA matches it firmly.

v_gene,d_gene,j_gene,CDR3aa
TRBV11-2,TRBD2,TRBJ2-5,ASSLLAGEGQETQY
TRBV14,TRBD2,TRBJ2-3,ASSQDYRTSGSTDTQY
TRBV25-1,NA,TRBJ2-7,ASSEKVDEQY
TRBV20-1,NA,TRBJ1-5,SAREGGPSNQPQH
TRBV5-1,NA,TRBJ2-3,ASSLIAEEGDTQY
TRBV29-1,NA,TRBJ1-3,SVERRGTGSGNAIY
TRBV7-2,NA,TRBJ2-2,ASSLSPGLLTGERF
TRBV12-3/TRBV12-4,TRBD1,TRBJ1-5,ASSPGGTVYNQPQH
TRBV19,NA,TRBJ2-1,ASSMGTADEQF
TRBV29-1,TRBD2,TRBJ2-1,SVPLAGGYHEQF
TRBV6-6,NA,TRBJ2-7,ASSYFPSYEQY
TRBV29-1,TRBD2,TRBJ2-5,SVETRGGGETQY
TRBV3-1,NA,TRBJ2-7,ASSQDLTAQY
TRBV9,TRBD2,TRBJ2-1,ASSPTAGEPNNEQF
TRBV6-2/TRBV6-3,TRBD1,TRBJ1-5,ASSYAGGARQPQH
TRBV18,TRBD2,NA,ASSPRSGGEQY
TRBV9,NA,TRBJ2-1,ASSVGTRANEQF
TRBV5-1,NA,TRBJ1-1,ASSLWGRTEAF
TRBV12-3/TRBV12-4,TRBD2,TRBJ2-1,ASSLSRTSGSGNEQF
TRBV6-6,TRBD1,NA,ASRSQGAQGETQY
TRBV20-1,TRBD2,TRBJ2-5,SAAGGRAGLKETQY
TRBV19,NA,TRBJ2-3,ASSSVAADTQY
TRBV11-3,NA,NA,ASSLETGMSSYNEQY
TRBV4-1,NA,TRBJ1-4,ASSQSLNEKRF
TRBV27,NA,TRBJ1-2,ASRPANSRRGNYGYT
TRBV24-1,NA,TRBJ2-7,AARGERTPSYEQY
TRBV12-3/TRBV12-4,NA,TRBJ2-3,ASSPQLDTQY
TRBV7-9,TRBD2,TRBJ2-6,ASSQNSGNGANVLT
TRBV3-1,TRBD1,TRBJ1-2,ASSQGTGSNYGYT
TRBV18,NA,TRBJ2-7,ASSPNLDSYEQY
TRBV12-3/TRBV12-4,TRBD1,TRBJ1-1,ASTPRTGVVTEAF
TRBV20-1,NA,TRBJ1-2,SAPVVMGGGDGYT
TRBV6-5,TRBD2,TRBJ2-1,ASRISGRTYNEQF
TRBV5-6,TRBD1,TRBJ1-2,ASRSTGAAVGYT
TRBV12-3/TRBV12-4,NA,TRBJ2-4,ASTIQGLGIQY
TRBV2,TRBD1,TRBJ2-7,ASVGTGGFEQY
TRBV6-5,NA,TRBJ2-7,ASRSSGALYEQY
TRBV5-1,NA,TRBJ2-6,ASSPSGASRSGANVLT